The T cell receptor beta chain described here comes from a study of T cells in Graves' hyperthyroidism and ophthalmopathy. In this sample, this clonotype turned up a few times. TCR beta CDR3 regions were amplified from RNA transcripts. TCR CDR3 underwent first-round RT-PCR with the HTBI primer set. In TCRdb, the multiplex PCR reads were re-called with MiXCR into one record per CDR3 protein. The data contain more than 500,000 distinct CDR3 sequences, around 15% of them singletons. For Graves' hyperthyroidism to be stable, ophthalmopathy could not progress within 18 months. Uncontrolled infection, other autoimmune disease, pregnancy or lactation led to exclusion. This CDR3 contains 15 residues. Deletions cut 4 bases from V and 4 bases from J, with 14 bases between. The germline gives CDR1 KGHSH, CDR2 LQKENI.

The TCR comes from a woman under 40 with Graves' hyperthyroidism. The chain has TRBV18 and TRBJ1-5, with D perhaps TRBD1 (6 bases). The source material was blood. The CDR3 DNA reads TGTGCCAGCTCACAAACACCCGGGACAAATCAGCCCCAGCATTTT. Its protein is CASSQTPGTNQPQHF.